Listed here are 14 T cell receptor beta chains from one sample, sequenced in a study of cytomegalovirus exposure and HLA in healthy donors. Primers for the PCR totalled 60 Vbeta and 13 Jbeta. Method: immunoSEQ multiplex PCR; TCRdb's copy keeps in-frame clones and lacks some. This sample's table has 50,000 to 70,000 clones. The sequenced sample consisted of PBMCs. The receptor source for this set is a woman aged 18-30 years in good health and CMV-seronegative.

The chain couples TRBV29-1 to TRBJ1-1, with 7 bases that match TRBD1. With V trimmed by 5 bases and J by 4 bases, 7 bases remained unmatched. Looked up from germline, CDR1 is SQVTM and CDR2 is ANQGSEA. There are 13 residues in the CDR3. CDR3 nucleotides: TGCAGCGTTTTGGGACAGCTCACCACTGAAGCTTTCTTT. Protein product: CSVLGQLTTEAFF.

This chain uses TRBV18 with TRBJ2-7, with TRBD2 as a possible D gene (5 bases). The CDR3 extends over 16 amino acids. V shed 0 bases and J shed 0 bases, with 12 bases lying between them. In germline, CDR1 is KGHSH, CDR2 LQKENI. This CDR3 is CASSPPGRADSYEQYF. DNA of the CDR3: TGTGCCAGCTCACCACCTGGGCGGGCTGACTCCTACGAGCAGTACTTC.

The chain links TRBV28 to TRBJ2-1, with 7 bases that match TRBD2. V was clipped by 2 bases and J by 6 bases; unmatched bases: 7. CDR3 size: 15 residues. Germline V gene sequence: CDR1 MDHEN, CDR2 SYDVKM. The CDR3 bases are TGTGCCAGCAGTTTACTGGGGGGGTTGACCAATGAGCAGTTCTTC. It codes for CASSLLGGLTNEQFF.

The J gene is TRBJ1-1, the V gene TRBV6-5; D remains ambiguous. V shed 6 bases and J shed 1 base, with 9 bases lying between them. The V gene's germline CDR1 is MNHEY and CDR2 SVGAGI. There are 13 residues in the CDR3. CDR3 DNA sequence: TGTGCCAGCAGATTAAAGCAGAACACTGAAGCTTTCTTT. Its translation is CASRLKQNTEAFF.

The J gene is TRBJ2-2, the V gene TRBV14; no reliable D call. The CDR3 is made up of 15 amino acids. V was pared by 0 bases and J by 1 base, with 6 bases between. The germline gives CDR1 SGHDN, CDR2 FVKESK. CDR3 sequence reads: CASSQDSGNTGELFF. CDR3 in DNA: TGTGCCAGCAGCCAAGATTCAGGGAACACCGGGGAGCTGTTTTTT.

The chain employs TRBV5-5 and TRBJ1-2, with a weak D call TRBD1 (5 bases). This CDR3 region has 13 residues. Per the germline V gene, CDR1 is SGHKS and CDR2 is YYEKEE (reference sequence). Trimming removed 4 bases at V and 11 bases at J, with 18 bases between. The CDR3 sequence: CASSPTAGGWYTF. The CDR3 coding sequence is TGTGCCAGCAGCCCGACAGCCGGAGGGTGGTACACCTTC.

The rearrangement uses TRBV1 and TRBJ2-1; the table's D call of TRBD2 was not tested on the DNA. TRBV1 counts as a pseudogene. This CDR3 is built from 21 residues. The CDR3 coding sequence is TGCACCAGCAGCCAAGATCGGCCACCCCGCCGGCTAGCGGTTATACGGCATGAGCAGTTCTTC. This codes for CTSSQDRPPRRLAVIRHEQFF.

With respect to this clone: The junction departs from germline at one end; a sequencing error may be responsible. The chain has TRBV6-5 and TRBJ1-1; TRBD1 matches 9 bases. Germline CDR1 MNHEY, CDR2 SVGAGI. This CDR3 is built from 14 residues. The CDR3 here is CASSPGTGNTEDFF. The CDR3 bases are TGTGCCAGCAGTCCCGGGACAGGGAACACTGAAGATTTCTTT.

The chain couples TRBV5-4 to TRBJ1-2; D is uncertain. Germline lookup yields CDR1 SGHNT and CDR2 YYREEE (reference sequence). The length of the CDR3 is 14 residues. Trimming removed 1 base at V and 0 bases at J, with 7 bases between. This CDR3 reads CASSLRGTNYGYTF. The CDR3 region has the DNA TGTGCCAGCAGCTTGCGGGGAACTAACTATGGCTACACCTTC.

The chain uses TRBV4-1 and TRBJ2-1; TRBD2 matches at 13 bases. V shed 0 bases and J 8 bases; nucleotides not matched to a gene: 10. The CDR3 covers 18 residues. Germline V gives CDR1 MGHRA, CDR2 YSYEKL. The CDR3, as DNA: TGCGCCAGCAGCCAAGAGTTGCCCGGGACTAGCGGGATCGATGAGCAGTTCTTC. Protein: CASSQELPGTSGIDEQFF.

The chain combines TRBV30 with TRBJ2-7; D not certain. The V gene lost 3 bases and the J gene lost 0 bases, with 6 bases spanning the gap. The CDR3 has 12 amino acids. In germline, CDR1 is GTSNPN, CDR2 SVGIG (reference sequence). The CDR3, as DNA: TGTGCCTGGAGAGCTGCCTCCTACGAGCAGTACTTC. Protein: CAWRAASYEQYF.

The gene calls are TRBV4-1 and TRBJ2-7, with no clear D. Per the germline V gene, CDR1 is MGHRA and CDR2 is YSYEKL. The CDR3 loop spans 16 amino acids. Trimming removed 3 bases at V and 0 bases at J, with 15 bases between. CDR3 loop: CASSHDRQTSSYEQYF. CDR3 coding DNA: TGCGCCAGCAGCCATGATAGGCAGACAAGCTCCTACGAGCAGTACTTC.

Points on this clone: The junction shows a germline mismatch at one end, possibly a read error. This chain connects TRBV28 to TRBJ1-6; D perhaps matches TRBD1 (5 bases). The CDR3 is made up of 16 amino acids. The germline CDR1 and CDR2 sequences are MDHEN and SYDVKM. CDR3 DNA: TGTGCCAGCAGTTGGGGGGGGAAATCCTATAATTCACCCCTACACTTT. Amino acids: CASSWGGKSYNSPLHF.

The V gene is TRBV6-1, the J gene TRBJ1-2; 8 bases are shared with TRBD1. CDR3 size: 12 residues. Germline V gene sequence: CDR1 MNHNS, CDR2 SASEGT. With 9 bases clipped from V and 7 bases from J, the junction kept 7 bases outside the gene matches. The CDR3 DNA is TGTGCCAGTGGACAGGGAGGAGGTGGCTACACCTTC. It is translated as CASGQGGGGYTF.